Here is one T cell receptor beta chain with its context. This entry is derived from a study of blood T cell repertoires in COVID-19. The repertoire was sequenced with immunoSEQ multiplex PCR; TCRdb's copy has only in-frame clones and lacks some. The data show over 450,000 clones, approximately 88% seen once. The CDR3 loop spans 14 amino acids. V shed 4 bases and J shed 5 bases, with 16 bases lying between them. Germline V lookup: CDR1 SGDLS, CDR2 YYNGEE. The receptor's source is a woman aged 45 to 65 with COVID-19, enrolled during active disease. The specimen was peripheral blood. The gene calls are TRBV9 and TRBJ2-7; possible D gene TRBD2, 5 bases. The DNA for the CDR3 is TGTGCCAGCAGCCCAAGAGGAGGCATCCACGAGCAGTACTTC. Its protein product is CASSPRGGIHEQYF.